This T cell receptor beta chain was sequenced during a study of T-cell reconstitution after alpha-beta-depleted transplantation in children. V shed 0 bases, J shed 8 bases, and the junction held 25 bases outside the gene matches. This CDR3 region has 21 residues. This clonotype was observed a few times. Preparation of the TCRbeta library used unique molecular identifiers. TCRdb independently ran MiXCR on the PCR reads; one entry per CDR3 protein. The sample consists of around 700,000 distinct CDR3 sequences, under 15% of them appearing once. The chain uses TRBV6-7 and TRBJ2-1, with 7 bases matching TRBD2. TRBV6-7 is identified as an open reading frame with a role that is uncertain. The sample was PBMCs, taken before TCRalphabeta/CD19-depleted stem cell transplant. The clonotype was recovered from a girl aged 2-15 years with congenital amegakaryocytic thrombocytopenia, due to receive a stem cell transplant. The CDR3 DNA reads as TGTGCCAGCAGTTACTCGTACCTCCCGATGAGCGGGGAAAGGGGCGGCGATGAGCAGTTCTTC. It yields the protein CASSYSYLPMSGERGGDEQFF.